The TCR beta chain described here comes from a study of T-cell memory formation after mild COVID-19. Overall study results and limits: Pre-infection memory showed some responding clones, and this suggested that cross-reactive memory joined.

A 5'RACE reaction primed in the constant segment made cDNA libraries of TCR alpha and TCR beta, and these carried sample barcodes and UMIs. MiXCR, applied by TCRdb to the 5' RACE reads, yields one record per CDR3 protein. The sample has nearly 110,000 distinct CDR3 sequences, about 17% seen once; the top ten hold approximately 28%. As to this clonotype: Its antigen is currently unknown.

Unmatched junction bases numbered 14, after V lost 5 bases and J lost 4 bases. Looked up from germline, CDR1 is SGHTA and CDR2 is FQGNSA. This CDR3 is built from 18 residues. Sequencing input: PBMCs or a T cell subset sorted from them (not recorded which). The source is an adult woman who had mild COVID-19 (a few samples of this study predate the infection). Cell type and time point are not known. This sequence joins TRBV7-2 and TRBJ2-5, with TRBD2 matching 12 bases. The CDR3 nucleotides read TGTGCCAGCAGCCATCTCCGGGCTAGCGGGGGGGCCCGAGAGACCCAGTACTTC. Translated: CASSHLRASGGARETQYF. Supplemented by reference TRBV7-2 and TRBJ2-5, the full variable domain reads GAGVSQSPSNKVTEKGKDVELRCDPISGHTALYWYRQSLGQGLEFLIYFQGNSAPDKSGLPSDRFSAERTGGSVSTLTIQRTQQEDSAVYLCASSHLRASGGARETQYFGPGTRLLVL.